The 30 T cell receptor beta chains in this list originate from one sample, sequenced in a study of CD8 T cells in Susac syndrome. With random hexamers, reverse transcription was performed on about 0.5 to 1 ug of RNA. TCRdb re-called the immunoSEQ multiplex PCR reads with MiXCR, one entry per CDR3 protein. The sample gives some 110,000 distinct CDR3 sequences, 90% to 95% of which show up once; more than 0.25% is in the top ten. The sequencing sample was made of CD8+ T cells from PBMCs. These receptors all stem from a human donor with Susac syndrome.

This clonotype was seen just once. V and J are TRBV5-1 and TRBJ1-2, with a tentative D call TRBD1 (6 bases). Germline loops: CDR1 SGHRS, CDR2 YFSETQ. V lost 4 bases, J lost 1 base, and 17 bases lay in between. The CDR3 consists of 16 residues. The CDR3 is CASSDPDSIFNYGYTF. Here the CDR3 DNA reads TGCGCCAGCAGCGACCCGGACAGTATCTTTAACTATGGCTACACCTTC.

V and J are TRBV18 and TRBJ1-1, with TRBD1 matching 10 bases. Looked up from germline, CDR1 is KGHSH and CDR2 is LQKENI. The CDR3 sequence is 17 residues long. J lost 6 bases, V lost 4 bases, and 14 bases had no gene match. This CDR3 is CASSLLTFGTGEPEAFF. In DNA, the CDR3 is TGTGCCAGCTCACTGCTCACGTTCGGGACAGGGGAACCTGAAGCTTTCTTT.

The rearrangement links TRBV4-1 to TRBJ2-1; 7 bases agree with TRBD1. The CDR3 is 13 residues long. Germline V lookup: CDR1 MGHRA, CDR2 YSYEKL. The trim removed 4 bases at V and 7 bases at J, leaving 4 bases unmatched. The CDR3 loop reads CASSPGQLNEQFF. Here the CDR3 DNA reads TGCGCCAGCAGCCCGGGACAGCTTAATGAGCAGTTCTTC.

The CDR3 is CASSLRWDYRYEQYF. DNA for the CDR3: TGTGCCAGCAGTCTTCGCTGGGACTACCGCTACGAGCAGTACTTC. The rearrangement uses TRBV6-7 and TRBJ2-7; TRBD2 aligns across 7 bases. TRBV6-7 is known as an ORF, though its function is uncertain. The CDR3 sequence is 15 residues long. V gave up 5 bases and J gave up 3 bases; unmatched junction bases: 10.

V gene TRBV12-3 or TRBV12-4 combines with J gene TRBJ2-7, with D tentatively TRBD2 (5 bases). The ends were cut back, 3 bases at V and 3 bases at J, with 6 bases in the middle. This CDR3 contains 12 residues. The CDR3 loop reads CASSFGLYEQYF. Written as DNA, the CDR3 is TGTGCCAGCAGTTTTGGACTCTACGAGCAGTACTTC.

The count of this clonotype is one. This chain links TRBV7-2 with TRBJ1-1; TRBD1 might be the D (6 bases). The ends were cut back, 4 bases at V and 6 bases at J, with 12 bases in the middle. CDR3 length: 13 amino acids. CDR1 is SGHTA and CDR2 is FQGNSA in the germline V gene. The DNA of the CDR3 is TGTGCCAGCAGCTACGGGGGCTTCGCTGAAGCTTTCTTT. Translated, it gives CASSYGGFAEAFF.

The CDR3 DNA sequence: TGCAGCGTTGAAGGAGGGGGGTACGAGCAGTACTTC. Amino acid sequence: CSVEGGGYEQYF. The V gene is TRBV29-1, the J gene TRBJ2-7; D assignment may be TRBD1 or TRBD2 (6 bases each). This CDR3 contains 12 residues. Germline V gives CDR1 SQVTM, CDR2 ANQGSEA. Deletions cut 1 base from V and 4 bases from J, with 8 bases between.

This clonotype was seen a single time. The chain employs TRBV3-1 and TRBJ2-3; TRBD1 agrees at 7 bases. Germline V gene lookup returns CDR1 LGHDT and CDR2 YNNKEL (reference sequence). The CDR3 totals 17 residues. V shed 0 bases and J 0 bases; nucleotides not matched to a gene: 6. In nucleotides, the CDR3 is TGTGCCAGCAGCCAAGATCGGGACAGAGCTAGCACAGATACGCAGTATTTT. Amino acid sequence: CASSQDRDRASTDTQYF.

The chain links TRBV12-3 or TRBV12-4 to TRBJ2-7; TRBD1 aligns across 7 bases. With 6 bases clipped from V and 2 bases from J, the junction kept 4 bases outside the gene matches. The CDR3 spans 13 residues. The CDR3 coding sequence is TGTGCCAGCAGGCCACAGGGGACCTACGAGCAGTACTTC. Protein sequence: CASRPQGTYEQYF.

The chain uses TRBV9 and TRBJ2-7; TRBD1 aligns across 9 bases. The V segment lost 3 bases and the J segment 3 bases; nucleotides outside the gene matches: 4. The germline V gene has CDR1 SGDLS and CDR2 YYNGEE. The CDR3 has 14 residues. CDR3 nucleotides: TGTGCCAGCAGCGCAGGGGGACAGGGCTACGAGCAGTACTTC. This gives the protein CASSAGGQGYEQYF. Variable domain in full (rest from reference TRBV9 and TRBJ2-7): DSGVTQTPKHLITATGQRVTLRCSPRSGDLSVYWYQQSLDQGLQFLIQYYNGEERAKGNILERFSAQQFPDLHSELNLSSLELGDSALYFCASSAGGQGYEQYFGPGTRLTVT.

The CDR3 is CASSLTLETQYF. CDR3 nucleotides: TGTGCCAGCAGCCTAACTTTGGAGACCCAGTACTTC. V usage is TRBV6-6 and J usage is TRBJ2-5, with unresolved D. Germline V gene sequence: CDR1 MNHNY, CDR2 SVGAGI (reference sequence). V lost 6 bases and J 5 bases, leaving 10 bases between the germline ends. This CDR3 is 12 amino acids long.

This chain links TRBV13 with TRBJ2-3; D is uncertain. Trimming cost V 4 bases and J 8 bases, with 22 bases left between them. The germline CDR1 and CDR2 sequences are PRHDT and FYEKMQ (reference sequence). This CDR3 comprises 16 residues. CDR3 protein: CASSSSSKSKDVTQYF. CDR3 DNA: TGTGCCAGCAGCTCTAGTTCCAAGTCGAAGGACGTTACGCAGTATTTT.

V gene TRBV4-3 combines with J gene TRBJ2-2, with 7 nucleotides matching TRBD1. The CDR3 length is 19 residues. Germline V CDR1 and CDR2: LGHNA, YSLEER. J was trimmed by 0 bases and V by 1 base; bases with no gene match: 11. In DNA form, the CDR3 reads TGCGCCAGCAGCCAAGGTCTCCGGGACAGCATCGCGAACACCGGGGAGCTGTTTTTT. Protein: CASSQGLRDSIANTGELFF.

V gene TRBV15 combines with J gene TRBJ1-4; D remains ambiguous. The CDR3 is made up of 11 amino acids. Germline CDR1 reads LNHNV; CDR2 reads YYDKDF (reference sequence). The germline V and J ends were trimmed by 4 bases and 11 bases, with 8 bases remaining between them. CDR3 bases: TGTGCCACCAGCAACCTGGGGAAACTGTTTTTT. Protein sequence: CATSNLGKLFF.

The chain combines TRBV4-1 with TRBJ1-2, with 10 bases identical to TRBD1. The V segment lost 4 bases and the J segment 3 bases; nucleotides outside the gene matches: 8. From germline, CDR1 is MGHRA and CDR2 YSYEKL. The CDR3 totals 16 residues. The CDR3 DNA reads as TGCGCCAGCAGCCCGGATGGACAGGGGGATTACTATGGCTACACCTTC. Its translation is CASSPDGQGDYYGYTF.

J is TRBJ1-2 and V is TRBV5-1; TRBD1 is a possible D gene (6 bases). Germline V gene data show CDR1 as SGHRS and CDR2 as YFSETQ. This CDR3 region has 14 residues. Trimming took 0 bases from V and 4 from J, leaving 10 bases between them. The DNA for the CDR3 is TGCGCCAGCAGCTTGGGACAGGCCTCCTATGGCTACACCTTC. Its protein is CASSLGQASYGYTF.

The rearrangement links TRBV7-6 to TRBJ2-5; the match to TRBD1 covers 8 bases. Germline CDR1 and CDR2: SGHVS and FNYEAQ. The CDR3 has 16 residues. J lost 1 base, V lost 1 base, and 5 bases had no gene match. The DNA for the CDR3 is TGTGCCAGCAGCTTAGGAGGGACAGGTATCCAAGAGACCCAGTACTTC. It translates to CASSLGGTGIQETQYF.

The CDR3 nucleotides are TGTGCCAGCAGCTTAGGGTGGGCACACTCCTACGAGCAGTACTTC. Translating it yields CASSLGWAHSYEQYF. The chain employs TRBV7-9 and TRBJ2-7, with D hard to call. The germline V gene encodes CDR1 SEHNR and CDR2 FQNEAQ (reference sequence). Deletions cut 1 base from V and 0 bases from J, with 10 bases between. The CDR3 contains 15 residues.

This rearrangement joins TRBV30 to TRBJ2-6; 8 nucleotides align to TRBD1. The CDR3 has 20 amino acids. Germline loops: CDR1 GTSNPN, CDR2 SVGIG (reference sequence). V dropped 2 bases and J dropped 4; count of bases not matched to a gene: 19. CDR3 sequence: CAWSPPGQALITGGANVLTF. The CDR3 region has the DNA TGTGCCTGGAGTCCCCCGGGACAGGCCCTAATTACGGGAGGGGCCAACGTCCTGACTTTC.

This sequence joins TRBV9 and TRBJ1-2, with D possibly being TRBD1 (5 bases). The germline V gene has CDR1 SGDLS and CDR2 YYNGEE. The V and J ends lost 3 bases and 7 bases respectively, with 16 bases between them. The CDR3 is 14 amino acids. For the CDR3, the DNA is TGTGCCAGCAGCGGGGGCAGCGGGGGAGCTGGCTACACCTTC. This sequence encodes CASSGGSGGAGYTF. The full variable domain, completed using reference TRBV9 and TRBJ1-2, is DSGVTQTPKHLITATGQRVTLRCSPRSGDLSVYWYQQSLDQGLQFLIQYYNGEERAKGNILERFSAQQFPDLHSELNLSSLELGDSALYFCASSGGSGGAGYTFGSGTRLTVV.

The chain combines TRBV29-1 with TRBJ1-2; D might be TRBD1 (5 bases). CDR3 length: 12 amino acids. V lost 3 bases and J 2 bases, leaving 7 bases between the germline ends. Germline-derived CDR1 and CDR2 are SQVTM and ANQGSEA. This CDR3 reads CSVDQGNYGYTF. DNA for the CDR3: TGCAGCGTTGATCAGGGCAACTATGGCTACACCTTC. The variable domain in full, with the rest retrieved from reference TRBV29-1 and TRBJ1-2, is SAVISQKPSRDICQRGTSLTIQCQVDSQVTMMFWYRQQPGQSLTLIATANQGSEATYESGFVIDKFPISRPNLTFSTLTVSNMSPEDSSIYLCSVDQGNYGYTFGSGTRLTVV.

The chain has TRBV9 and TRBJ2-5; no definite D call. The germline V gene encodes CDR1 SGDLS and CDR2 YYNGEE. This CDR3 is 13 amino acids long. Trimming took off 3 bases at V and 2 bases at J, with 8 bases between the two ends. CDR3 sequence: CASSGPAQETQYF. For the CDR3, the DNA is TGTGCCAGCAGCGGGCCGGCACAAGAGACCCAGTACTTC.

The genes are TRBV20-1 and TRBJ2-7, with TRBD2 as a possible D gene (10 bases). Trimming removed 5 bases at V and 4 bases at J, with 33 bases between. Germline values: CDR1 DFQATT, CDR2 SNEGSKA (reference sequence). The CDR3 spans 19 residues. CDR3 region: CSAEDRGGPSGGPGYEQYF. The CDR3 DNA is TGCAGTGCTGAGGACAGGGGAGGGCCTAGCGGGGGACCCGGTTACGAGCAGTACTTC.

This rearrangement joins TRBV7-3 to TRBJ2-7, with D perhaps TRBD1 (6 bases). CDR3 length: 13 amino acids. V was clipped by 5 bases and J by 1 base, with 9 bases between them. Per the germline V gene, CDR1 is SGHTA and CDR2 is FQGTGA. Here the CDR3 DNA reads TGTGCCAGCAGCGAGGACAGTTCCTACGAGCAGTACTTC. Translation: CASSEDSSYEQYF.

The rearrangement links TRBV25-1 to TRBJ2-7; TRBD2 is a possible D gene (5 bases). Germline CDR1 and CDR2: MGHDK and SYGVNS. V lost 2 bases, J lost 5 bases, and 19 bases lay in between. The CDR3 runs 16 residues. The CDR3 sequence: CASSEGGSPPLDEQYF. The CDR3 nucleotides read TGTGCCAGCAGTGAAGGCGGGTCCCCGCCTTTGGACGAGCAGTACTTC.

The V and J genes are TRBV15 and TRBJ1-1; TRBD1 is a possible D gene (5 bases). Germline V gene sequence: CDR1 LNHNV, CDR2 YYDKDF (reference sequence). The CDR3 sequence is 13 residues long. The V and J ends lost 5 bases and 3 bases respectively, with 10 bases between them. The CDR3 DNA reads as TGTGCCACCAGCCGGAGAGGGGACACTGAAGCTTTCTTT. As protein: CATSRRGDTEAFF.

The chain has TRBV5-5 and TRBJ1-2; D possibly corresponds to TRBD1 (5 bases). In germline, CDR1 is SGHKS, CDR2 YYEKEE (reference sequence). The CDR3 sequence is 17 residues long. The V end was cut by 2 bases, the J end by 0 bases, with 17 bases between. DNA for the CDR3: TGTGCCAGCAGCTTAGAGGGACTAGCTTTACCTAACTATGGCTACACCTTC. Its translation is CASSLEGLALPNYGYTF.

This clonotype was detected only once. V and J are TRBV20-1 and TRBJ2-5; D might be TRBD2 (6 bases). Germline loops: CDR1 DFQATT, CDR2 SNEGSKA (reference sequence). This CDR3 has 14 residues. V shed 2 bases and J shed 3 bases, with 13 bases lying between them. CDR3 region: CSARRTRGEETQYF. The CDR3 bases are TGCAGTGCTAGACGGACCCGCGGGGAAGAGACCCAGTACTTC.

The genes are TRBV20-1 and TRBJ2-7; D not certain. The germline gives CDR1 DFQATT, CDR2 SNEGSKA (reference sequence). The CDR3 runs 15 residues. Trimming shortened V by 0 bases and J by 1 base, and 13 bases separated the two germline ends. The DNA for the CDR3 is TGCAGTGCTAGAGATGGTAGGGAAAGGTCCTACGAGCAGTACTTC. It specifies CSARDGRERSYEQYF.

J is TRBJ2-6 and V is TRBV5-4; D is ambiguous. Germline V gene lookup returns CDR1 SGHNT and CDR2 YYREEE (reference sequence). The CDR3 extends over 17 amino acids. The ends were cut back, 5 bases at V and 0 bases at J, with 15 bases in the middle. This chain's CDR3 is CASSLFPKTSGANVLTF. CDR3 bases: TGTGCCAGCAGTCTCTTCCCGAAAACCTCTGGGGCCAACGTCCTGACTTTC.